The 13 T cell receptor beta chains below all came from one sample that was sequenced in a study of CD8 T cells in Susac syndrome. With random hexamers, about 0.45 to 1 ug RNA was reverse transcribed. One entry per CDR3 protein results from TCRdb running MiXCR on the immunoSEQ multiplex PCR reads. In the table there are some 120,000 distinct CDR3 sequences, 90% to 95% of which are singletons. The sequenced material came from CD8+ T cells from PBMCs. These receptor sequences come from a human donor with Susac syndrome.

This chain connects TRBV14 to TRBJ2-3; D gene ambiguous. This CDR3 is built from 12 residues. Trimming cost V 4 bases and J 3 bases, with 5 bases left between them. CDR1 and CDR2 (germline): SGHDN, FVKESK. The chain's CDR3 is CASSRLTDTQYF. The CDR3 bases are TGTGCCAGCAGCCGGTTAACAGATACGCAGTATTTT.

The chain links TRBV15 to TRBJ2-6; a possible D gene is TRBD1 (5 bases). The CDR3 loop spans 15 amino acids. Germline V gene sequence: CDR1 LNHNV, CDR2 YYDKDF (reference sequence). V shed 6 bases and J shed 1 base, with 10 bases lying between them. The CDR3 sequence is CATSQGTSGANVLTF. The DNA for the CDR3 is TGTGCCACCAGTCAGGGAACGTCTGGGGCCAACGTCCTGACTTTC.

This clonotype came up once. The chain employs TRBV5-4 and TRBJ1-1, with D possibly being TRBD1 (6 bases). Germline-derived CDR1 and CDR2 are SGHNT and YYREEE (reference sequence). The germline V and J ends were trimmed by 6 bases and 6 bases, with 18 bases remaining between them. The CDR3 runs to 14 residues. The CDR3, as DNA: TGTGCCAGCACCCTTGGGACGGGGGCGGCTGAAGCTTTCTTT. Amino acid sequence: CASTLGTGAAEAFF.

This clonotype has only a few counts. The chain couples TRBV12-3 or TRBV12-4 to TRBJ1-1; D may be TRBD1 (5 bases). Between the trimmed V and J ends, which lost 5 bases and 0 bases, there was a span of 10 bases. The CDR3 extends over 14 amino acids. The DNA for the CDR3 is TGTGCCAGCAGTCTGCAGGGCCTGAACACTGAAGCTTTCTTT. Amino acids: CASSLQGLNTEAFF.

This clonotype was seen only once. This chain uses TRBV7-9 with TRBJ1-5; D is unresolved. This CDR3 spans 17 amino acids. V was pared by 5 bases and J by 1 base, with 18 bases between. CDR1 is SEHNR, CDR2 FQNEAQ, per germline (reference sequence). The CDR3 is CASSPGVGLWSNQPQHF. In nucleotides, the CDR3 is TGTGCCAGCAGCCCAGGAGTAGGGCTTTGGAGCAATCAGCCCCAGCATTTT.

The CDR3 spells CASSQEPGPDTEAFF. CDR3 sequence (DNA): TGCGCCAGCAGCCAAGAGCCAGGGCCGGACACTGAAGCTTTCTTT. This chain links TRBV4-1 with TRBJ1-1, with D possibly matching TRBD1 (5 bases). Germline lookup yields CDR1 MGHRA and CDR2 YSYEKL. This CDR3 is 15 amino acids long. Trimming shortened V by 0 bases and J by 3 bases, and 11 bases separated the two germline ends.

The table lists this clonotype with a few counts. The chain recombines TRBV12-3 or TRBV12-4 with TRBJ2-7, with 8 bases matching TRBD1. This CDR3 is 14 amino acids long. The V and J ends lost 3 bases and 5 bases, in that order; junction bases with no gene match: 6. CDR3 nucleotides: TGTGCCAGCAGTTTTGGGGACAGGCAGGACGAGCAGTACTTC. Translated, it gives CASSFGDRQDEQYF.

Here the CDR3 DNA reads TGTGCCAGCAGCTACGAGTATAGCGGGGGGGCAGCAGATACGCAGTATTTT. This sequence encodes CASSYEYSGGAADTQYF. The genes are TRBV7-8 and TRBJ2-3; 11 bases match TRBD2. V trimming: 4 bases; J trimming: 4 bases; junction bases outside the gene matches: 10. Germline loops: CDR1 SGHVS, CDR2 FQNEAQ. This CDR3 has 17 amino acids.

The chain couples TRBV3-1 to TRBJ2-7; tentative D call: TRBD1 (6 bases). The CDR3 totals 14 residues. Looked up from germline, CDR1 is LGHDT and CDR2 is YNNKEL (reference sequence). V was cut by 0 bases and J by 4 bases, with 10 bases left in between. The DNA of the CDR3 is TGTGCCAGCAGCCAAGATTGGGGGCGGTACGAGCAGTACTTC. It specifies CASSQDWGRYEQYF.

CDR3 in amino acids: CASSQAWEDQETQYF. The DNA for the CDR3 is TGTGCCAGCAGCCAAGCGTGGGAAGATCAAGAGACCCAGTACTTC. The chain uses TRBV3-1 and TRBJ2-5, with unresolved D. The V and J ends lost 1 base and 2 bases respectively, with 11 bases between them. Germline lookup yields CDR1 LGHDT and CDR2 YNNKEL (reference sequence). CDR3 length equals 15 residues.

The gene calls are TRBV25-1 and TRBJ1-1; perhaps TRBD1 as D (6 bases). V gave up 1 base and J gave up 4 bases, with 22 bases separating them. CDR3 length: 18 amino acids. Germline assignment: CDR1 MGHDK and CDR2 SYGVNS. The CDR3 is CASSEFPILQGLTTEAFF. CDR3 DNA sequence: TGTGCCAGCAGTGAATTCCCTATCCTCCAGGGGCTTACCACTGAAGCTTTCTTT.

The V and J genes are TRBV29-1 and TRBJ1-4; TRBD1 might be the D (5 bases). V was shortened by 1 base and J by 5 bases, with 11 bases between the two germline ends. The germline V gene encodes CDR1 SQVTM and CDR2 ANQGSEA. The CDR3 length is 14 residues. The CDR3 region has the DNA TGCAGCGTTGAAGGAGGGGTGAACAATGAAAAACTGTTTTTT. Translated: CSVEGGVNNEKLFF.

This clonotype was seen just once. V and J are TRBV4-1 and TRBJ1-5; no firm D call. V was clipped by 0 bases and J by 12 bases, with 15 bases between them. CDR1 MGHRA and CDR2 YSYEKL come from the germline V gene. This CDR3 region has 14 residues. In nucleotides, the CDR3 is TGCGCCAGCAGCCAAGATTTAGAGGGAGGGATCCAGCATTTT. Translated, it gives CASSQDLEGGIQHF.